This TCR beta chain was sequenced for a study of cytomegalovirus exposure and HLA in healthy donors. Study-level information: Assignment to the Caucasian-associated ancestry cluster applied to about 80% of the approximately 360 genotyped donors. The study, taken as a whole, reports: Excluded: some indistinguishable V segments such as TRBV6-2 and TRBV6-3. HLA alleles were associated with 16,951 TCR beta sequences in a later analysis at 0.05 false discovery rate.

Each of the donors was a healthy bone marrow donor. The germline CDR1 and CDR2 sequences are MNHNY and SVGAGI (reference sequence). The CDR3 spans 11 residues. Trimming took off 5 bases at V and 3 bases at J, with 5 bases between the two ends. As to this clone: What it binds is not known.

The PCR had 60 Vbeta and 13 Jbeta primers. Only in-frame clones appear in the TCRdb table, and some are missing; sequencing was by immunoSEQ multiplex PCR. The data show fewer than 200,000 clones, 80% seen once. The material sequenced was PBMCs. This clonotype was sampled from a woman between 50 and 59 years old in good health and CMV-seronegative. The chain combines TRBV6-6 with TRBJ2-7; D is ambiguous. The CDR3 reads CASSRYYEQYF. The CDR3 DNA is TGTGCCAGCAGTCGCTACTACGAGCAGTACTTC.